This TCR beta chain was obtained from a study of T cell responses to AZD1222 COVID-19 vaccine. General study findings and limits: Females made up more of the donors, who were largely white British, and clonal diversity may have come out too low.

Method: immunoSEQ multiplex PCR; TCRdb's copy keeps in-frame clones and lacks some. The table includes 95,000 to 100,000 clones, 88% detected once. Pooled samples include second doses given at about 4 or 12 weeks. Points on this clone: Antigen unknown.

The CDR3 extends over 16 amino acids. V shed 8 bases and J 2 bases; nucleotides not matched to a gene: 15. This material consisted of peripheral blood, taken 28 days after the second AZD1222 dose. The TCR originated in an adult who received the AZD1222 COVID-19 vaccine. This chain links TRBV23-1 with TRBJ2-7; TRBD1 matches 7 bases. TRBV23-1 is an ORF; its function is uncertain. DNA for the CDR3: TGCGCCAGCCCGCCTCAGCAGGGGGACGGTACCTACGAGCAGTACTTC. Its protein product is CASPPQQGDGTYEQYF.